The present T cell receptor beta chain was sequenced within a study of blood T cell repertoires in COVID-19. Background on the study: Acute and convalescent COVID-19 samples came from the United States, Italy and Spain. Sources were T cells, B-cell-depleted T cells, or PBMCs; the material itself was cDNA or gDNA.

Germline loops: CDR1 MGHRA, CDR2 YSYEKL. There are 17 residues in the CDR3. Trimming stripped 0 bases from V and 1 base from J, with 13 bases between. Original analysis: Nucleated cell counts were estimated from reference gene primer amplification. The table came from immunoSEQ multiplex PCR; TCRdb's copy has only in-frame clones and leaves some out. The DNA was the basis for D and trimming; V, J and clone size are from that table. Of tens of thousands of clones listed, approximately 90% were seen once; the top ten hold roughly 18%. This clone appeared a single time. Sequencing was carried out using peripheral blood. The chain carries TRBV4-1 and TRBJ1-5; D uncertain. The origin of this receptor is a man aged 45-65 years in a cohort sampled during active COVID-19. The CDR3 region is CASSQDGGPDSNQPQHF. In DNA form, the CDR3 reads TGCGCCAGCAGCCAAGATGGAGGCCCAGACAGCAATCAGCCCCAGCATTTT.